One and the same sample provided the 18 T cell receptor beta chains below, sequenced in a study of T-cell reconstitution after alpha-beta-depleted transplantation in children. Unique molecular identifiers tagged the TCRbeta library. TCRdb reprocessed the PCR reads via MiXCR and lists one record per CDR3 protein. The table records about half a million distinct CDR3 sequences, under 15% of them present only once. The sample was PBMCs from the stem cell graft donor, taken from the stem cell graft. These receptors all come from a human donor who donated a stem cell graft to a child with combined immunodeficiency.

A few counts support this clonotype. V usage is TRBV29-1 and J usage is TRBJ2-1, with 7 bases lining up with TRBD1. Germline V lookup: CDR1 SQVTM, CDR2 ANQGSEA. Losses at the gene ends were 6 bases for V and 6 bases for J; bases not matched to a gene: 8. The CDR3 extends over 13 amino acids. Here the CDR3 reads CSVHRGGLNEQFF. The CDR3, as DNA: TGCAGCGTCCACAGGGGCGGACTCAATGAGCAGTTCTTC.

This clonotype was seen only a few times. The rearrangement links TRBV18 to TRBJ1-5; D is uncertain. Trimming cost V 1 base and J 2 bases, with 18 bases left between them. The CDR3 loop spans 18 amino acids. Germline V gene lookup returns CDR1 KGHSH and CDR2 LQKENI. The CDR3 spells CASSPQTFTGIRNQPQHF. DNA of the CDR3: TGTGCCAGCTCACCACAAACGTTCACCGGTATCCGCAATCAGCCCCAGCATTTT.

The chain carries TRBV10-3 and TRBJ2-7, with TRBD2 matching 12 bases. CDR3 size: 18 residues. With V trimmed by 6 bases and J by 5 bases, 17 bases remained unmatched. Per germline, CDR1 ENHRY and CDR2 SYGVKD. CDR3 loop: CAIRAGTGTSGPLDEQYF. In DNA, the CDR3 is TGTGCCATCAGAGCCGGGACAGGGACTAGCGGGCCCCTTGACGAGCAGTACTTC.

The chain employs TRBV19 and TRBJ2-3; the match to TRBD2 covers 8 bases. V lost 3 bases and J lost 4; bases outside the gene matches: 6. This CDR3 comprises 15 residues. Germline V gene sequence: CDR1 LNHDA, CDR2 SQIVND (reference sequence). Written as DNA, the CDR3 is TGTGCCAGTAGTATTTCGGGACTAGAGGCAGATACGCAGTATTTT. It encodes CASSISGLEADTQYF.

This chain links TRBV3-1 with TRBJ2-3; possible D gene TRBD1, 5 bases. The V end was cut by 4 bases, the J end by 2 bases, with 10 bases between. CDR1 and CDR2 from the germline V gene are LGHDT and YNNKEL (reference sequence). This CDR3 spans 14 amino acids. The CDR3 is CASSPWGDTDTQYF. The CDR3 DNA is TGTGCCAGCAGCCCGTGGGGCGACACAGATACGCAGTATTTT.

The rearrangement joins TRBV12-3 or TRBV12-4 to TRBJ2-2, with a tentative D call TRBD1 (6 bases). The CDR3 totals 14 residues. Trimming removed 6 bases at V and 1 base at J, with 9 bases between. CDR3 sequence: CASRRTENTGELFF. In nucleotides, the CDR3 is TGTGCCAGCAGGCGGACAGAGAACACCGGGGAGCTGTTTTTT.

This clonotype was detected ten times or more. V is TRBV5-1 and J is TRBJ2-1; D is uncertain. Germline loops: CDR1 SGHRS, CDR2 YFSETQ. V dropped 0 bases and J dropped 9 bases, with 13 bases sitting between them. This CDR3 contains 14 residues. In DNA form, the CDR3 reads TGCGCCAGCAGCTTGGTGTCCCCAAGGAGTGAGCAGTTCTTC. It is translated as CASSLVSPRSEQFF.

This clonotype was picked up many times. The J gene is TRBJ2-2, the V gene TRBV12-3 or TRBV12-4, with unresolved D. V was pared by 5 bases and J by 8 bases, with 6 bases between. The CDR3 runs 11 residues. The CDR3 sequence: CASSTEGELFF. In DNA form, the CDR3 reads TGTGCCAGCAGTACAGAAGGGGAGCTGTTTTTT.

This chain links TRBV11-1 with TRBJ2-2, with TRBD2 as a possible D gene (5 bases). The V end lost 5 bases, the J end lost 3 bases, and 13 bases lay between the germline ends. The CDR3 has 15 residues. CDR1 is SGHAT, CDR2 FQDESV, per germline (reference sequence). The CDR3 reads CASSQEGRDTGELFF. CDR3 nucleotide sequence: TGTGCCAGCAGCCAAGAGGGAAGAGACACCGGGGAGCTGTTTTTT.

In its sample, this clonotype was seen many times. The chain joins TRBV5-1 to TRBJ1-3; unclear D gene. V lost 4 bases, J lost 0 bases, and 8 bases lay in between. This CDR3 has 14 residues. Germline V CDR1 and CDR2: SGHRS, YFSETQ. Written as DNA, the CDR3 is TGCGCCAGCAGCCCACAGACCTCTGGAAACACCATATATTTT. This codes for CASSPQTSGNTIYF.

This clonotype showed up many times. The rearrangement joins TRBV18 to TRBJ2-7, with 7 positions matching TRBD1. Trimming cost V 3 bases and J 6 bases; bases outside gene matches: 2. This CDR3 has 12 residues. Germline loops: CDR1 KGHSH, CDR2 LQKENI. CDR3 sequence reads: CASSPTGPEQYF. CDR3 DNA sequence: TGTGCCAGCTCACCGACAGGGCCCGAGCAGTACTTC.

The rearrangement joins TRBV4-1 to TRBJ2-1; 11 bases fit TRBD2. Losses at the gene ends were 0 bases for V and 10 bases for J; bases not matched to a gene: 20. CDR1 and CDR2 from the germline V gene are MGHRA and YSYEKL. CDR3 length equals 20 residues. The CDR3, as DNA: TGCGCCAGCAGCCAAGATGGGTTGGGTGGTCTTAGCGGGAGGGCCCGGGAGCAGTTCTTC. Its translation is CASSQDGLGGLSGRAREQFF.

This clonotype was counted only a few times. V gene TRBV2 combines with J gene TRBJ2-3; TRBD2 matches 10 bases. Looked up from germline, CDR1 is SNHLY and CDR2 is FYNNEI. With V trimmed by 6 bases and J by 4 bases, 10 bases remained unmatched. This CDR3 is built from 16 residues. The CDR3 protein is CASSDLAGVGADTQYF. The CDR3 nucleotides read TGTGCCAGCAGCGATCTAGCGGGGGTGGGTGCAGATACGCAGTATTTT.

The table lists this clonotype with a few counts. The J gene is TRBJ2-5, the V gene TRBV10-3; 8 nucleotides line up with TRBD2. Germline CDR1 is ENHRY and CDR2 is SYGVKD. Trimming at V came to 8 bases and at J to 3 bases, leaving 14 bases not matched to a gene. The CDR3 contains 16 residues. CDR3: CAIAFTGGAFEETQYF. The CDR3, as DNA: TGTGCCATCGCTTTCACGGGGGGGGCTTTCGAAGAGACCCAGTACTTC.

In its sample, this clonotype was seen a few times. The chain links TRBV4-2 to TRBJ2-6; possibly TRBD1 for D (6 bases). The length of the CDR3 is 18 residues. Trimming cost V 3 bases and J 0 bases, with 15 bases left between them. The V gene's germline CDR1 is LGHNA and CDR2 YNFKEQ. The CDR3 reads CASSHTGWGPSGANVLTF. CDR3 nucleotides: TGTGCCAGCAGCCACACTGGTTGGGGGCCCTCTGGGGCCAACGTCCTGACTTTC.

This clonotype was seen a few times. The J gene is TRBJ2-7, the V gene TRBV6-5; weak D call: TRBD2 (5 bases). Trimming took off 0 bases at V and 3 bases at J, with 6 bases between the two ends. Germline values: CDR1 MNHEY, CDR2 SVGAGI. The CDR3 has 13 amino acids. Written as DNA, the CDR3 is TGTGCCAGCAGTTACTCGAGGGACTACGAGCAGTACTTC. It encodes CASSYSRDYEQYF.

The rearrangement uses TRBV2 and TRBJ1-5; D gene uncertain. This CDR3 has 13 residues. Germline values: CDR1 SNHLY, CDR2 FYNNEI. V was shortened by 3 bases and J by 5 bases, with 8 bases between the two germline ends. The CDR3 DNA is TGTGCCAGCAGTGAGGGTGGGCATCAGCCCCAGCATTTT. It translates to CASSEGGHQPQHF.

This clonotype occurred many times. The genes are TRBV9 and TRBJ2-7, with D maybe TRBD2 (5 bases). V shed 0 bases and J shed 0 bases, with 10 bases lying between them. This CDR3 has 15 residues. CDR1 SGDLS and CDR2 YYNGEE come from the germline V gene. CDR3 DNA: TGTGCCAGCAGCGTAGCCGCGGGTTACTCCTACGAGCAGTACTTC. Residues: CASSVAAGYSYEQYF. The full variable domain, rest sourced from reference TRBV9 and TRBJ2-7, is DSGVTQTPKHLITATGQRVTLRCSPRSGDLSVYWYQQSLDQGLQFLIQYYNGEERAKGNILERFSAQQFPDLHSELNLSSLELGDSALYFCASSVAAGYSYEQYFGPGTRLTVT.